One and the same sample provided the 18 T cell receptor beta chains below, sequenced in a study of blood T cell repertoires in COVID-19. The protocol was immunoSEQ multiplex PCR, while the TCRdb copy is restricted to in-frame clones and leaves out a portion. The data contain hundreds of thousands of clones, more than 75% of them singletons. The sequenced material came from PBMCs or T cells enriched from blood (not recorded which). The receptors stem from a man aged 40-49 years in a cohort exposed to, infected with or recovered from COVID-19 (not recorded which).

The chain combines TRBV4-2 with TRBJ2-3; TRBD2 matches 12 bases. There are 20 residues in the CDR3. V shed 0 bases, J shed 0 bases, and the junction held 10 bases outside the gene matches. Germline V lookup: CDR1 LGHNA, CDR2 YNFKEQ. This chain's CDR3 is CASSQETSGRTVASTDTQYF. The CDR3 DNA reads TGTGCCAGCAGCCAAGAAACTAGCGGGAGGACAGTCGCTAGCACAGATACGCAGTATTTT.

The chain couples TRBV19 to TRBJ1-2; 7 bases are a match to TRBD1. J was trimmed by 4 bases and V by 7 bases; bases with no gene match: 18. The CDR3 sequence is 17 residues long. The germline CDR1 and CDR2 sequences are LNHDA and SQIVND (reference sequence). The CDR3 coding sequence is TGTGCCAGTAAAGACGGTCGGGGAAACAGGGGCGGCTATGGCTACACCTTC. It translates to CASKDGRGNRGGYGYTF.

The V gene is TRBV7-9, the J gene TRBJ1-4; maybe TRBD1 (5 bases). V lost 2 bases to trimming and J lost 6 bases, with 13 bases between them. Germline V gene lookup returns CDR1 SEHNR and CDR2 FQNEAQ (reference sequence). This CDR3 comprises 15 residues. This CDR3 is CASSLMWQGDEKLFF. CDR3 in DNA: TGTGCCAGCAGCTTAATGTGGCAGGGTGATGAAAAACTGTTTTTT.

V is TRBV7-6 and J is TRBJ2-7; tentatively, D is TRBD2 (5 bases). CDR3 size: 16 residues. Deletions cut 0 bases from V and 0 bases from J, with 12 bases between. CDR1 and CDR2 from the germline V gene are SGHVS and FNYEAQ. CDR3 in DNA: TGTGCCAGCAGCTTAGCGTCTGGCGGGTACTCCTACGAGCAGTACTTC. This encodes CASSLASGGYSYEQYF.

The V gene is TRBV7-6, the J gene TRBJ2-7; D ambiguous. Germline assignment: CDR1 SGHVS and CDR2 FNYEAQ. Trimming removed 5 bases at V and 0 bases at J, with 11 bases between. The CDR3 contains 14 residues. The CDR3 DNA sequence: TGTGCCAGCAGCCAACTCGAAAGCTCCTACGAGCAGTACTTC. As protein: CASSQLESSYEQYF.

The V and J genes are TRBV4-1 and TRBJ2-7; D is ambiguous. V was clipped by 0 bases and J by 7 bases, with 7 bases between them. Germline loops: CDR1 MGHRA, CDR2 YSYEKL. The CDR3 loop spans 12 amino acids. As DNA, the CDR3 is TGCGCCAGCAGCCAAGAGCGCGGAGAGCAGTACTTC. It yields the protein CASSQERGEQYF.

The gene calls are TRBV28 and TRBJ1-4; D remains unclear. Trimming stripped 3 bases from V and 7 bases from J, with 15 bases between. The CDR3 extends over 15 amino acids. CDR1 is MDHEN, CDR2 SYDVKM, per germline. CDR3 DNA: TGTGCCAGCAGTTTCAATCGACGGGCGGGTGAAAAACTGTTTTTT. This sequence encodes CASSFNRRAGEKLFF.

V gene TRBV6-6 combines with J gene TRBJ2-7; maybe TRBD1 (6 bases). The germline CDR1 and CDR2 sequences are MNHNY and SVGAGI (reference sequence). This CDR3 spans 14 amino acids. Trimming cost V 4 bases and J 5 bases, with 15 bases left between them. The CDR3 spells CASSSPTGIHEQYF. The CDR3 DNA is TGTGCCAGCAGTTCCCCAACAGGGATCCACGAGCAGTACTTC.

V usage is TRBV5-1 and J usage is TRBJ1-1; 11 nucleotides match TRBD1. The CDR3 length is 13 residues. Germline V gives CDR1 SGHRS, CDR2 YFSETQ. Losses at the gene ends were 8 bases for V and 6 bases for J; bases not matched to a gene: 6. The CDR3: CASSGQGASEAFF. The CDR3 nucleotides read TGCGCCAGTTCTGGACAGGGGGCCTCTGAAGCTTTCTTT.

The rearrangement uses TRBV3-1 (or the pseudogene TRBV3-2) and TRBJ1-2; 8 positions agree with TRBD1. The CDR3 spans 14 residues. V lost 1 base and J lost 8; bases outside the gene matches: 6. Germline-derived CDR1 and CDR2 are LGHDT and YNNKEL (reference sequence). The CDR3 reads CASSQGRTGSGYTF. CDR3 sequence (DNA): TGTGCCAGCAGCCAAGGGCGGACAGGGTCCGGCTACACCTTC.

This clone came up once. The CDR3 coding sequence is TGTGCCAGCAGCTCCATTCGGACAGGGGGGTCCTACGAGCAGTACTTC. Translating it yields CASSSIRTGGSYEQYF. V gene TRBV11-2 combines with J gene TRBJ2-7; 10 bases are shared with TRBD1. Trimming at V came to 4 bases and at J to 1 base, leaving 7 bases not matched to a gene. The length of the CDR3 is 16 residues. The V gene's germline CDR1 is SGHAT and CDR2 FQNNGV.

V gene TRBV18 combines with J gene TRBJ1-1; no firm D call. V was cut by 5 bases and J by 10 bases, with 14 bases left in between. Germline CDR1 reads KGHSH; CDR2 reads LQKENI. This CDR3 is built from 12 residues. The CDR3 loop reads CASSSTGAGAFF. CDR3 DNA: TGTGCCAGCTCATCCACCGGAGCTGGAGCTTTCTTT.

The rearrangement uses TRBV7-3 and TRBJ2-1; 7 bases fit TRBD1. V trimming: 1 base; J trimming: 3 bases; junction bases outside the gene matches: 3. Per germline, CDR1 SGHTA and CDR2 FQGTGA. This CDR3 spans 15 amino acids. The CDR3 sequence: CASSLKGGGYNEQFF. CDR3 in DNA: TGTGCCAGCAGCTTAAAAGGGGGCGGCTACAATGAGCAGTTCTTC.

The chain uses TRBV5-1 and TRBJ1-1; 8 bases are shared with TRBD1. Trimming removed 4 bases from V and 1 base from J; junction bases left unmatched: 9. The CDR3 length is 16 residues. From germline, CDR1 is SGHRS and CDR2 YFSETQ. The CDR3 sequence: CASSVGTGGGNTEAFF. DNA of the CDR3: TGCGCCAGCAGCGTCGGGACAGGCGGGGGGAACACTGAAGCTTTCTTT.

The chain is built from TRBV7-2 and TRBJ2-3, with D possibly matching TRBD2 (6 bases). V shed 5 bases and J shed 8 bases, with 17 bases lying between them. This CDR3 region has 14 residues. From germline, CDR1 is SGHTA and CDR2 FQGNSA. The CDR3 DNA is TGTGCCAGCAGCCCTCCCGGGACTGGCGCTACGCAGTATTTT. As protein: CASSPPGTGATQYF.

The chain carries TRBV24-1 and TRBJ1-5, with D possibly being TRBD1 (6 bases). CDR3 length: 14 amino acids. Per the germline V gene, CDR1 is KGHDR and CDR2 is SFDVKD. V lost 3 bases and J 4 bases, leaving 9 bases between the germline ends. The CDR3 region is CATSDTGPNQPQHF. The DNA of the CDR3 is TGTGCCACCAGTGATACAGGGCCAAATCAGCCCCAGCATTTT.

The rearrangement links TRBV18 to TRBJ2-2; 8 positions match TRBD1. There are 15 residues in the CDR3. The V gene end was trimmed by 6 bases and the J gene end by 4 bases; junction bases not matched to a gene: 7. Looked up from germline, CDR1 is KGHSH and CDR2 is LQKENI. DNA of the CDR3: TGTGCCAGCTCGTCCGGGCAGGGGGCCACCGGGGAGCTGTTTTTT. It specifies CASSSGQGATGELFF.

The chain links TRBV28 to TRBJ1-2; D perhaps matches TRBD1 (5 bases). The CDR3 length is 13 residues. Germline CDR1 MDHEN, CDR2 SYDVKM. V gave up 8 bases and J gave up 4 bases, with 14 bases separating them. In DNA form, the CDR3 reads TGTGCCAGCGGGTCACAGGTTCTCTATGGCTACACCTTC. Translated, it gives CASGSQVLYGYTF.